This paragraph covers one T cell receptor beta chain sequence. Its antigen remains unidentified. PCR involved 60 Vbeta and 13 Jbeta primers. In the source study's methods: An analysis that came later counted 77 million or so unique TCR beta chains, about 10 million shared. The repertoire was sequenced with immunoSEQ multiplex PCR; TCRdb's copy has only in-frame clones and lacks some. V and J calls and clone size are copied from that table; D and trimming were computed from the DNA. In the table there are about 180,000 clones, about 82% of which are singletons. This record comes from a study of cytomegalovirus exposure and HLA in healthy donors. At the level of the study: Samples from HLA-typed donors yielded approximately 80 million unique TCRs in an early data release.

Study results and limitations: The study recorded 150 to 200 TCR beta chains that were cytomegalovirus-associated.

J lost 1 base, V lost 5 bases, and 1 base had no gene match. The germline gives CDR1 LNHDA, CDR2 SQIVND (reference sequence). This CDR3 has 14 residues. The clonotype comes from a man aged 18 to 35 in good health and CMV-seronegative. The chain employs TRBV19 and TRBJ2-7, with 11 bases that match TRBD2. Sample: PBMCs. The CDR3 DNA reads as TGTGCCAGTAGTGTAGCGGGAGGGTCCTACGAGCAGTACTTC. This encodes CASSVAGGSYEQYF.